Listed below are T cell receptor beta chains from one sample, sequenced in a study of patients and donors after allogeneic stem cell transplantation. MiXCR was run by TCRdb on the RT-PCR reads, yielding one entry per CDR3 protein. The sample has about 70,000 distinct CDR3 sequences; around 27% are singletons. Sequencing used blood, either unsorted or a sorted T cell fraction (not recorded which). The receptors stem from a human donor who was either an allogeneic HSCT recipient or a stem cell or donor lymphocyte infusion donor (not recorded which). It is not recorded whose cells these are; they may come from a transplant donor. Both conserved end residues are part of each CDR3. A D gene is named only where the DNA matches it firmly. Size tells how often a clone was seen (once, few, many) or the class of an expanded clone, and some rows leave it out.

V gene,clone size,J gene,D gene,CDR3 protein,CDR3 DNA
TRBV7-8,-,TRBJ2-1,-,CASSLNVFETGLEHYNEQFF,TGTGCCAGCAGCTTAAATGTGTTCGAGACAGGTCTAGAACATTACAATGAGCAGTTCTTC
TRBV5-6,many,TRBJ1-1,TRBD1,CASSLGGRGTEAFF,TGTGCCAGCAGCCTAGGGGGCCGGGGCACTGAAGCTTTCTTT
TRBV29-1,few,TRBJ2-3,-,CSVEHPRTDTQYF,TGCAGCGTTGAACACCCCCGCACAGATACGCAGTATTTT
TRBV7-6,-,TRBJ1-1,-,CASSSEGGKGEAFF,TGTGCCAGCAGCTCCGAAGGGGGTAAGGGTGAAGCTTTCTTT
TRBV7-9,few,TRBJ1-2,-,CASSFPGGSVRGSGGYTF,TGTGCCAGCAGCTTCCCTGGCGGGTCGGTCAGGGGCTCGGGTGGCTACACCTTC
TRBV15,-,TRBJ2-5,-,CATSRDFTVGETQYF,TGTGCCACCAGCAGAGATTTTACAGTCGGCGAGACCCAGTACTTC
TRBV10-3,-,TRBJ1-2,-,CAITGLLNYGYTF,TGTGCCATCACGGGACTCCTTAACTATGGCTACACCTTC
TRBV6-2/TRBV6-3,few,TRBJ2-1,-,CASSRDTNSYNEQFF,TGTGCCAGCAGCCGCGACACCAACTCCTACAATGAGCAGTTCTTC
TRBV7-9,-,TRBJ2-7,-,CASSLKLGTLSYEQYF,TGTGCCAGCAGCTTAAAGCTTGGGACACTCTCCTACGAGCAGTACTTC
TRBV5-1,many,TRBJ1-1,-,CASSEQVMNTEAFF,TGCGCCAGCAGTGAACAGGTTATGAACACTGAAGCTTTCTTT
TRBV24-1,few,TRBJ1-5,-,CATSDWRQAGNQPQHF,TGTGCCACCAGTGATTGGAGACAGGCGGGCAATCAGCCCCAGCATTTT